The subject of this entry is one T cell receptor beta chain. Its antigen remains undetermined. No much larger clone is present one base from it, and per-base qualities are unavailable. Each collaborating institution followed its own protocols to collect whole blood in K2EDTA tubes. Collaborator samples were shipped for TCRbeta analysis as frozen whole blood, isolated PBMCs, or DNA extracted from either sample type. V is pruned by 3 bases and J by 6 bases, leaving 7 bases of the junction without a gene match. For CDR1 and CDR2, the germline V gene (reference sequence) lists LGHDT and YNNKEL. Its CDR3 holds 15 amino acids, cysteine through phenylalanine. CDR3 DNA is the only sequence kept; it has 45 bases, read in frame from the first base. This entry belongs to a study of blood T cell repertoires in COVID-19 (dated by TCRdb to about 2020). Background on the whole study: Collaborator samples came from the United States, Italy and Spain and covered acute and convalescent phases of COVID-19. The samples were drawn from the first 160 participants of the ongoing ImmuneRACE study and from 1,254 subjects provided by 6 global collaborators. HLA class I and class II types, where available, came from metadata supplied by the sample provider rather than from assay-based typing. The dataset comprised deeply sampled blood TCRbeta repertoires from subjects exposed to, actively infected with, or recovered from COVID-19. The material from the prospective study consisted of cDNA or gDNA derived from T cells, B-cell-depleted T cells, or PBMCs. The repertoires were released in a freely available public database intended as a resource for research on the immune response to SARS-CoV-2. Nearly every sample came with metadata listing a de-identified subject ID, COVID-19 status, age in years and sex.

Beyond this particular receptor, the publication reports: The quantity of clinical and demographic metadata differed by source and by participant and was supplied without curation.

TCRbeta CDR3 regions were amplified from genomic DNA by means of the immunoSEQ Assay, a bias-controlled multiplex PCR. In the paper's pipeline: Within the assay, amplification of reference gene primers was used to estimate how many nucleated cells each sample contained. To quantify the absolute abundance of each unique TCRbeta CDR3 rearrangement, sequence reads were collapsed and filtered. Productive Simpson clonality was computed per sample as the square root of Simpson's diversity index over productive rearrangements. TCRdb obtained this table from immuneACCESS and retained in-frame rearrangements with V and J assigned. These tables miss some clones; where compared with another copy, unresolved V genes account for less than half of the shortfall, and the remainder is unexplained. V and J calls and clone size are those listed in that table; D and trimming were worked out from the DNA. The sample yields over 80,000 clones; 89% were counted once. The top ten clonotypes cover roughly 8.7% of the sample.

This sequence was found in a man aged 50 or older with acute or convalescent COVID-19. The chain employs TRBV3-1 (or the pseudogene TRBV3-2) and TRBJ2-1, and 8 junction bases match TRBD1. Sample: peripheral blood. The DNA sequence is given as TGTGCCAGCAGCCATCTGACAGGGGCCGGCAATGAGCAGTTCTTC. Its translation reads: CASSHLTGAGNEQFF.